Shown below are 21 T cell receptor beta chains from a single sample sequenced in a study of type 1 regulatory T cells. TCRdb recomputed calls from the reads with MiXCR, one row per CDR3 protein. The repertoire holds 80,000 to 100,000 distinct CDR3 sequences, with less than 40% as singletons. The sample comprised CD4+ T cells, either the whole sample or a sorted fraction (not recorded which). The receptors shown here come from a human donor in good health.

The CDR3 region has the DNA TGTGCCAGCAGTCGACAGGGACACTCCTACGAGCAGTACTTC. As protein: CASSRQGHSYEQYF. This chain connects TRBV7-9 to TRBJ2-7, with 7 bases identical to TRBD1. The V and J ends lost 6 bases and 0 bases, in that order; junction bases with no gene match: 5. The CDR3 is made up of 14 amino acids. The V gene's germline CDR1 is SEHNR and CDR2 FQNEAQ (reference sequence).

The rearrangement links TRBV7-2 to TRBJ1-6; no reliable D call. Trimming removed 3 bases from V and 7 bases from J, with 10 bases in between. The CDR3 is 14 amino acids. Germline V lookup: CDR1 SGHTA, CDR2 FQGNSA. In DNA form, the CDR3 reads TGTGCCAGCAGCTTCGTGACGGTGAATTCACCCCTCCACTTT. Translated, it gives CASSFVTVNSPLHF. Full variable domain (outside the CDR3, taken from reference TRBV7-2 and TRBJ1-6): GAGVSQSPSNKVTEKGKDVELRCDPISGHTALYWYRQSLGQGLEFLIYFQGNSAPDKSGLPSDRFSAERTGGSVSTLTIQRTQQEDSAVYLCASSFVTVNSPLHFGNGTRLTVT.

The table lists this clonotype with a few counts. The J gene is TRBJ2-1, the V gene TRBV6-2 or TRBV6-3; the D is unclear. Germline-derived CDR1 and CDR2 are MNHEY and SVGEGT. V lost 2 bases and J 0 bases, leaving 11 bases between the germline ends. CDR3 length equals 16 residues. The CDR3 region is CASSYVAGYSYNEQFF. In DNA form, the CDR3 reads TGTGCCAGCAGTTACGTTGCCGGGTACTCCTACAATGAGCAGTTCTTC.

The V gene is TRBV5-1, the J gene TRBJ2-7; 13 bases are a match to TRBD2. This CDR3 is built from 15 residues. V lost 3 bases, J lost 2 bases, and 2 bases stayed unmatched. Germline CDR1 and CDR2: SGHRS and YFSETQ. The chain's CDR3 is CASSWGLAGTYEQYF. The DNA for the CDR3 is TGCGCCAGCAGCTGGGGACTAGCGGGAACCTACGAGCAGTACTTC.

This clonotype has more than one count but fewer than ten. The V and J genes are TRBV19 and TRBJ2-3; a weak D match, TRBD2 (5 bases). The V and J ends lost 5 bases and 2 bases respectively, with 14 bases between them. The germline V gene encodes CDR1 LNHDA and CDR2 SQIVND (reference sequence). The CDR3 has 15 residues. In DNA form, the CDR3 reads TGTGCCAGTAGTTTCTCGGACTTAACCACAGATACGCAGTATTTT. It specifies CASSFSDLTTDTQYF.

V usage is TRBV5-1 and J usage is TRBJ2-5, with a possible D match to TRBD2 (6 bases). There are 15 residues in the CDR3. V lost 2 bases, J lost 0 bases, and 11 bases lay in between. Germline values: CDR1 SGHRS, CDR2 YFSETQ. The DNA for the CDR3 is TGCGCCAGCAGCTTCGGCGGGATGGACCAAGAGACCCAGTACTTC. Translation: CASSFGGMDQETQYF.

The rearrangement links TRBV5-1 to TRBJ2-3, with D tentatively TRBD2 (6 bases). V was shortened by 0 bases and J by 6 bases, with 8 bases between the two germline ends. The CDR3 consists of 13 residues. Per germline, CDR1 SGHRS and CDR2 YFSETQ. Written as DNA, the CDR3 is TGCGCCAGCAGCTTGGTCGCGGGGGATACGCAGTATTTT. Its protein product is CASSLVAGDTQYF.

This clonotype occurred a few times. The chain is built from TRBV18 and TRBJ2-6; the match to TRBD1 covers 11 bases. V gave up 4 bases and J gave up 0 bases; unmatched junction bases: 8. This CDR3 contains 19 residues. CDR1 is KGHSH, CDR2 LQKENI, per germline. The CDR3 DNA is TGTGCCAGCTCACTCGTTCCCGGGACAGGGGGCTCTGGGGCCAACGTCCTGACTTTC. Translation gives CASSLVPGTGGSGANVLTF.

This clonotype was counted between two and nine times. This chain connects TRBV6-2 or TRBV6-3 to TRBJ1-1; 8 nucleotides line up with TRBD1. Germline CDR1 is MNHEY and CDR2 is SVGEGT. The CDR3 extends over 13 amino acids. V lost 7 bases and J lost 10; bases outside the gene matches: 11. The CDR3 bases are TGTGCCAGCATCGGACAGGGAAGGCCCGGAGCTTTCTTT. It yields the protein CASIGQGRPGAFF.

The sample holds a few counts of this clonotype. The junction does not match germline at one end; this may be a read error. V gene TRBV7-2 combines with J gene TRBJ2-1, with 9 nucleotides matching TRBD1. CDR1 is SGHTA, CDR2 FQGNSA, per germline. The CDR3 length is 15 residues. In DNA, the CDR3 is TGTGCCAGCAGCCCGCCGGGACAGGGATTCAATGAGCAGTTTTTC. Translated: CASSPPGQGFNEQFF.

This chain connects TRBV7-2 to TRBJ2-2, with 7 bases identical to TRBD2. V shed 4 bases, J shed 0 bases, and the junction held 2 bases outside the gene matches. The V gene's germline CDR1 is SGHTA and CDR2 FQGNSA. The CDR3 is 15 amino acids. Written as DNA, the CDR3 is TGTGCCAGCAGCTCTAGCGGCCCGAACACCGGGGAGCTGTTTTTT. The encoded protein is CASSSSGPNTGELFF. The complete variable domain, with remaining parts taken from reference TRBV7-2 and TRBJ2-2, reads GAGVSQSPSNKVTEKGKDVELRCDPISGHTALYWYRQSLGQGLEFLIYFQGNSAPDKSGLPSDRFSAERTGGSVSTLTIQRTQQEDSAVYLCASSSSGPNTGELFFGEGSRLTVL.

The chain employs TRBV20-1 and TRBJ2-1, with 11 bases lining up with TRBD1. V lost 6 bases to trimming and J lost 9 bases; unmatched junction nucleotides: 10. In germline, CDR1 is DFQATT, CDR2 SNEGSKA (reference sequence). This CDR3 is 14 amino acids long. CDR3: CSAEGGQGGGEQFF. The CDR3 DNA follows: TGCAGTGCCGAGGGGGGACAGGGGGGCGGTGAGCAGTTCTTC.

This rearrangement joins TRBV25-1 to TRBJ1-2; D ambiguous. V gave up 2 bases and J gave up 14 bases, with 12 bases separating them. Germline CDR1 and CDR2: MGHDK and SYGVNS. The CDR3 contains 11 residues. The CDR3 region has the DNA TGTGCCAGCAGTGAAGGTCTTGGGAAGACCTTC. Amino acids: CASSEGLGKTF.

This clonotype showed up just a few times. This chain joins TRBV18 and TRBJ2-7; 10 nucleotides align to TRBD1. Germline CDR1 reads KGHSH; CDR2 reads LQKENI. The CDR3 spans 15 residues. Trimming took 6 bases from V and 4 from J; bases not matched to a gene: 9. The CDR3: CASSLGTGDKYEQYF. The DNA for the CDR3 is TGTGCCAGCTCCCTCGGGACAGGGGATAAGTACGAGCAGTACTTC.

In this sample, this clonotype turned up a few times. Written as DNA, the CDR3 is TGTGCCAGCAGTTTGGATCAGGCGACGTGGGAGACCCAGTACTTC. Its translation: CASSLDQATWETQYF. The chain employs TRBV28 and TRBJ2-5; D not certain. The CDR3 loop spans 15 amino acids. V gave up 3 bases and J gave up 5 bases, with 16 bases separating them. Looked up from germline, CDR1 is MDHEN and CDR2 is SYDVKM.

This chain links TRBV19 with TRBJ2-7; TRBD2 is a possible D gene (6 bases). V lost 11 bases, J lost 4 bases, and 18 bases lay in between. In germline, CDR1 is LNHDA, CDR2 SQIVND (reference sequence). The CDR3 is 13 amino acids. DNA for the CDR3: TGTGCCTCTTCACCCGGGGGTTGGTACGAGCAGTACTTC. Protein product: CASSPGGWYEQYF.

The rearrangement uses TRBV20-1 and TRBJ2-2, with a possible D match to TRBD1 (6 bases). Germline CDR1 is DFQATT and CDR2 is SNEGSKA (reference sequence). The CDR3 spans 17 residues. V shed 0 bases and J shed 2 bases, with 16 bases lying between them. The CDR3 bases are TGCAGTGCTAGAGATACAGGGACAAAGGGAAACACCGGGGAGCTGTTTTTT. Protein sequence: CSARDTGTKGNTGELFF.

This clonotype was seen more than once but under ten times. The chain employs TRBV5-1 and TRBJ2-5, with TRBD1 identical over 8 bases. The germline gives CDR1 SGHRS, CDR2 YFSETQ. J lost 5 bases, V lost 2 bases, and 5 bases had no gene match. The length of the CDR3 is 14 residues. The CDR3 is CASSLSQGAETQYF. The DNA for the CDR3 is TGCGCCAGCAGCTTAAGCCAGGGGGCTGAGACCCAGTACTTC. Full variable domain (rest looked up from reference TRBV5-1 and TRBJ2-5): KAGVTQTPRYLIKTRGQQVTLSCSPISGHRSVSWYQQTPGQGLQFLFEYFSETQRNKGNFPGRFSGRQFSNSRSEMNVSTLELGDSALYLCASSLSQGAETQYFGPGTRLLVL.

This clonotype was counted between two and nine times. The V call is TRBV6-5, the J call TRBJ2-4; 10 positions agree with TRBD2. The CDR3 totals 13 residues. V lost 7 bases to trimming and J lost 5 bases; unmatched junction nucleotides: 2. Germline CDR1 reads MNHEY; CDR2 reads SVGAGI. The CDR3 coding sequence is TGTGCCAGCAAAGGGACTAGCGAAAACATTCAGTACTTC. This codes for CASKGTSENIQYF.

The V call is TRBV11-2, the J call TRBJ2-3; 8 bases are shared with TRBD2. Trimming cost V 1 base and J 2 bases; bases outside gene matches: 8. The CDR3 is 17 amino acids. Germline assignment: CDR1 SGHAT and CDR2 FQNNGV. The CDR3 nucleotides are TGTGCCAGCAGCTTAGGGGAGGGTAGCGGGGCCACAGATACGCAGTATTTT. It specifies CASSLGEGSGATDTQYF.

The chain has TRBV5-1 and TRBJ2-5, with D perhaps TRBD2 (6 bases). The CDR3 has 18 residues. Trimming left V 0 bases short and J 3 bases short, with 21 bases between. CDR1 SGHRS and CDR2 YFSETQ come from the germline V gene. CDR3 DNA sequence: TGCGCCAGCAGCTTGGTCGGAGTCGGGAGCCCCCAAGAAGAGACCCAGTACTTC. This translates into CASSLVGVGSPQEETQYF.